Listed here are 8 T cell receptor beta chains from one sample, sequenced in a study of OX40 agonist ivuxolimab in advanced cancers. The table came from immunoSEQ multiplex PCR; TCRdb's copy has only in-frame clones and leaves some out. The sample lists approximately 60,000 clones; 80% to 95% were seen once. The sequencing here drew on CD4+ or CD8+ T cells sorted from blood, taken in a trial of the OX40 agonist ivuxolimab. These receptors were obtained from an adult with an advanced solid tumor such as melanoma, head and neck, liver or kidney cancer.

The V and J genes are TRBV6-6 and TRBJ2-2; D call uncertain. This CDR3 is 13 amino acids long. V lost 7 bases and J lost 6, with 12 bases in between. Germline loops: CDR1 MNHNY, CDR2 SVGAGI (reference sequence). The DNA for the CDR3 is TGTGCCAGCAACCAAGGTCCCGCCGGGGAGCTGTTTTTT. It codes for CASNQGPAGELFF.

The CDR3 here is CASSLRGRNYGYTF. Here the CDR3 DNA reads TGTGCCAGCAGTCTTAGGGGGCGTAACTATGGCTACACCTTC. V usage is TRBV6-5 and J usage is TRBJ1-2, with 7 bases that match TRBD1. This CDR3 spans 14 amino acids. V lost 5 bases, J lost 1 base, and 4 bases stayed unmatched. Germline V gives CDR1 MNHEY, CDR2 SVGAGI.

V is TRBV10-2 and J is TRBJ2-3; TRBD2 agrees at 13 bases. The V gene's germline CDR1 is WSHSY and CDR2 SAAADI. This CDR3 contains 14 residues. V shed 11 bases and J 5 bases; nucleotides not matched to a gene: 7. The CDR3 region has the DNA TGCGCCGTACGGACTAGCGGGGGAGGAGATACGCAGTATTTT. This encodes CAVRTSGGGDTQYF.

This clone was counted once. This chain links TRBV30 with TRBJ1-5; D is uncertain. The ends were cut back, 5 bases at V and 3 bases at J, with 11 bases in the middle. This CDR3 has 13 amino acids. Germline CDR1 reads GTSNPN; CDR2 reads SVGIG (reference sequence). CDR3 nucleotides: TGTGCCTGGGGCGGTGGTACCAATCAGCCCCAGCATTTT. Translation: CAWGGGTNQPQHF.

The chain recombines TRBV9 with TRBJ2-3; 8 nucleotides align to TRBD2. Germline V lookup: CDR1 SGDLS, CDR2 YYNGEE. The V gene end was trimmed by 0 bases and the J gene end by 0 bases; junction bases not matched to a gene: 15. The CDR3 has 20 residues. Here the CDR3 reads CASSVVGSGVGNPSTDTQYF. In DNA, the CDR3 is TGTGCCAGCAGCGTAGTGGGTAGCGGGGTCGGGAACCCTAGCACAGATACGCAGTATTTT.

J is TRBJ2-5 and V is TRBV10-3; TRBD2 matches at 10 bases. The CDR3 extends over 13 amino acids. With 6 bases clipped from V and 3 bases from J, the junction kept 1 base outside the gene matches. From germline, CDR1 is ENHRY and CDR2 SYGVKD. The CDR3 DNA sequence: TGTGCCATCAGCCTAGCGGGGGAAGAGACCCAGTACTTC. As protein: CAISLAGEETQYF.

This clone was seen only a few times. V and J are TRBV10-1 and TRBJ1-1, with 7 bases identical to TRBD1. Germline CDR1 and CDR2: WNHNN and SYGVQD (reference sequence). This CDR3 is built from 12 residues. J lost 9 bases, V lost 2 bases, and 3 bases had no gene match. This CDR3 is CASSEGGGQAFF. Here the CDR3 DNA reads TGCGCCAGCAGTGAGGGAGGGGGCCAAGCTTTCTTT.

The V gene is TRBV5-1, the J gene TRBJ1-1, with D possibly being TRBD1 (5 bases). Looked up from germline, CDR1 is SGHRS and CDR2 is YFSETQ. Deletions cut 0 bases from V and 1 base from J, with 7 bases between. The CDR3 is 14 amino acids. The CDR3 reads CASSLAGPNTEAFF. The DNA for the CDR3 is TGCGCCAGCAGCTTGGCGGGGCCGAACACTGAAGCTTTCTTT.